This is a list of T cell receptor beta chains from one sample in a study of cytomegalovirus exposure and HLA in healthy donors. Assay: immunoSEQ multiplex PCR; the TCRdb copy retains only in-frame clones and omits some. The sample lists 100,000 to 150,000 clones; around 78% were seen once. The sequenced sample was PBMCs. These receptors were obtained from a man aged 55 to 70 in good health and CMV-seropositive. Each CDR3 is given with its conserved first and last residue. Each record gives: J gene, D gene, clone size, V gene, CDR3 DNA, CDR3 protein. A D gene is named only where the DNA matches it firmly. Clone size is not always given. Where it is, it says once, few, many or a class for expanded clones.

>TRBJ2-7|TRBD1|NA|TRBV5-6
TGTGCCAGCAGCTCTGGGACAGCCTACGAGCAGTACTTC
CASSSGTAYEQYF
>TRBJ2-1|TRBD2|NA|TRBV4-2
TGTGCCAGCAGCCGCCCCGGGAGGCATGAGCAGTTCTTC
CASSRPGRHEQFF
>TRBJ2-7|TRBD1|NA|TRBV28
TGTGCCAGCAGCTTGGATTTACAGGGGACATGGTCCTACGAGCAGTACTTC
CASSLDLQGTWSYEQYF
>TRBJ2-5|NA|few|TRBV7-9
TGTGCCAGCAGCCCCGAGGCACTGGCAAGAGGGACCCAGTACTTC
CASSPEALARGTQYF
>TRBJ2-2|TRBD2|NA|TRBV5-1
TGCGCCAGCAGCTTAACAGCGGGGGGTAACACCGGGGAGCTGTTTTTT
CASSLTAGGNTGELFF
>TRBJ2-1|NA|once|TRBV5-4
TGTGCCAGCAGGCCGTCAGGCGGCGAGGGTGAGCAGTTCTTC
CASRPSGGEGEQFF
>TRBJ2-5|NA|NA|TRBV19
TGTGCCAGTAGTATTTCCCCACAGGTTCAAGAGACCCAGTACTTC
CASSISPQVQETQYF
>TRBJ1-6|NA|NA|TRBV29-1
TGCAGCGTTGCTGCGGGGGGCGAGGATTCACCCCTCCACTTT
CSVAAGGEDSPLHF
>TRBJ1-2|TRBD1|NA|TRBV7-9
TGTGCCAGCAGCCTGACAGGGTCCGACTATGGCTACACCTTC
CASSLTGSDYGYTF
>TRBJ1-1|NA|NA|TRBV5-1
TGCGCCAGCAGCTTGGAATCGGTTAAAATGAACACTGAAGCTTTCTTT
CASSLESVKMNTEAFF
>TRBJ2-3|NA|few|TRBV5-1
TGCGCCAGCAGCTTGAATCCCGGGGAAGATACGCAGTATTTT
CASSLNPGEDTQYF
>TRBJ1-1|TRBD1|NA|TRBV2
TGTGCCAGCGAGGACAGGGGAGTAGGAACTGAAGCTTTCTTT
CASEDRGVGTEAFF
>TRBJ2-7|NA|NA|TRBV11-2
TGTGCCAGCAGCATACCGGGACTCGCAATGTACGAGCAGTACTTC
CASSIPGLAMYEQYF
>TRBJ2-7|TRBD2|once|TRBV6-5
TGTGCCAGCAGCGGGACTAACTCCTACGAGCAGTACTTC
CASSGTNSYEQYF
>TRBJ1-5|NA|NA|TRBV10-3
TGTGCCATCAGGGGTGGACAAGATCAGCCCCAGCATTTT
CAIRGGQDQPQHF
>TRBJ2-5|TRBD2|NA|TRBV5-4
TGTGCCAGCAGCTCTTTGACTAGCGGGGATGAGACCCAGTACTTC
CASSSLTSGDETQYF
>TRBJ1-1|TRBD1|few|TRBV27
TGTGCCAGCAGGGATACAGGGGTGGGGACTGAAGCTTTCTTT
CASRDTGVGTEAFF
>TRBJ1-1|NA|NA|TRBV18
TGTGCCAGCTGGTCCAACAGGGATTCTGAAGCTTTCTTT
CASWSNRDSEAFF
>TRBJ2-2|NA|few|TRBV6-1
TGTGCCAGCAGTGAACCGACACGGCCCGGGGAGCTGTTTTTT
CASSEPTRPGELFF
>TRBJ1-2|NA|NA|TRBV7-9
TGTGCCAGCAGCTTAATCTTATATGGCTACACCTTC
CASSLILYGYTF
>TRBJ2-1|NA|NA|TRBV25-1
TGTGCCAGCAGTGAATTCGGGGGCTCCTACAATGAGCAGTTCTTC
CASSEFGGSYNEQFF
>TRBJ1-1|NA|NA|TRBV6-5
TGTGCCAGCAGTTTACCCAGGGAGAACACTGAAGCTTTCTTT
CASSLPRENTEAFF
>TRBJ1-3|TRBD1|NA|TRBV7-3
TGTGCCAGCAGTAAACAACAGGGGGGTGGAAACACCATATATTTT
CASSKQQGGGNTIYF
>TRBJ2-1|TRBD2|NA|TRBV2
TGTGCCAGCAGTGGCGGGAGATCTTTCCGGAATGAGCAGTTCTTC
CASSGGRSFRNEQFF
>TRBJ1-1|NA|NA|TRBV5-6
TGTGCCAGCAGCTTCCCCGGGGTTGGCACTGAAGCTTTCTTT
CASSFPGVGTEAFF
>TRBJ1-2|TRBD1|NA|TRBV6-5
TGTGCCAGCAGTTACGACGAGGGACAGGGAGGATCGGGCTACACCTTC
CASSYDEGQGGSGYTF
>TRBJ2-1|TRBD2|NA|TRBV6-1
TGTGCCAGCAGTGAGCGGGGGGCGTTTGACAATGAGCAGTTCTTC
CASSERGAFDNEQFF
>TRBJ2-3|TRBD2|few|TRBV29-1
TGCAGCGTTGGGGACTATGTAGCTTTGGATACGCAGTATTTT
CSVGDYVALDTQYF
>TRBJ2-3|TRBD2|few|TRBV6-1
TGTGCCAGCAGTGATAAACGGGGGGGACCCACAGATACGCAGTATTTT
CASSDKRGGPTDTQYF
>TRBJ1-5|NA|NA|TRBV19
TGTGCCAGTAGTGCTCATCAGGGGTTGTTCAATCAGCCCCAGCATTTT
CASSAHQGLFNQPQHF
>TRBJ2-1|TRBD2|NA|TRBV7-9
TGTGCCAGCAGCTTAATGGCGGGGGGGGGCAATGAGCAGTTCTTC
CASSLMAGGGNEQFF
>TRBJ1-2|TRBD1|NA|TRBV2
TGTGCCAGCAGTGTCTTCCGAAGAGGGGGCCCTAACTATGGCTACACCTTC
CASSVFRRGGPNYGYTF
>TRBJ1-5|NA|few|TRBV7-9
TGTGCCGTCGGGGGGGACAATCAGCCCCAGCATTTT
CAVGGDNQPQHF
>TRBJ2-7|TRBD1|NA|TRBV6-5
TGTGCCAGCAGTTACCAGGGACAGGGAGACGAGCAGTACTTC
CASSYQGQGDEQYF
>TRBJ1-5|NA|NA|TRBV7-9
TGTGCCAGCAGCCCACTAGGGGGGGCTTATCAGCCCCAGCATTTT
CASSPLGGAYQPQHF
>TRBJ1-5|TRBD1|NA|TRBV19
TGTGCCAGTAGTCCTCGGACAGGGAGTGTGTATGGTCAGCCCCAGCATTTT
CASSPRTGSVYGQPQHF
>TRBJ1-2|NA|NA|TRBV19
TGTGCCAGTAGTATGAGTACAGTGTACTCGAAAGGCTACACCTTC
CASSMSTVYSKGYTF
>TRBJ1-1|NA|once|TRBV2
TGTGCCAGCAGTGATGTTTTGGCCTCCACTGAAGCTTTCTTT
CASSDVLASTEAFF
>TRBJ2-3|TRBD2|few|TRBV7-9
TGTGCCAGCAGCTTAGAGAATAGACTAGCGTCGTGGGGAGATACGCAGTATTTT
CASSLENRLASWGDTQYF
>TRBJ2-2|TRBD2|NA|TRBV11-2
TGTGCCAGCAGCCAGTCAGTAGCGGGGGCGAACACCGGGGAGCTGTTTTTT
CASSQSVAGANTGELFF
>TRBJ1-4|NA|NA|TRBV10-3
TGTGCCATCAGTGAACGGGGTGAAAAACTGTTTTTT
CAISERGEKLFF
>TRBJ2-7|TRBD1|NA|TRBV5-1
TGCGCCAGCAGCTTGGGAGGGACAGGGGGAGGCTACGAGCAGTACTTC
CASSLGGTGGGYEQYF
>TRBJ2-1|TRBD1|NA|TRBV10-1
TGCGCCAGCAGTGGGTTCTCCGACAGGGGTTTATCCTACAATGAGCAGTTCTTC
CASSGFSDRGLSYNEQFF
>TRBJ1-6|NA|NA|TRBV5-5
TGTGCCAGCACCCTGGCGGGGAGCTCCTATAATTCACCCCTCCACTTT
CASTLAGSSYNSPLHF
>TRBJ2-7|TRBD2|NA|TRBV5-6
TGTGCCAGCAGCCCGGGACTAATTTACGAGCAGTACTTC
CASSPGLIYEQYF
>TRBJ2-7|NA|NA|TRBV7-2
TGTGCCAGCAGCTTAGCGCGAAGGGAGCGCGAGCAGTACTTC
CASSLARREREQYF
>TRBJ1-5|NA|NA|TRBV5-5
TGTGCCAGCAGCTCGGCCCCCCAGGGCCATAGCAATCAGCCCCAGCATTTT
CASSSAPQGHSNQPQHF
>TRBJ2-1|TRBD2|NA|TRBV5-1
TGCGCCAGCAGCCCCGGGACTACGTACAATGAGCAGTTCTTC
CASSPGTTYNEQFF
>TRBJ2-7|NA|NA|TRBV6-5
TGTGCCAGCAGTTCCTACCCCGAGCCCACCTACGAGCAGTACTTC
CASSSYPEPTYEQYF
>TRBJ1-2|TRBD1|NA|TRBV5-1
TGCGCCAGCAGCTTGGAACAGGGGGCCTGGTATGGCTACACCTTC
CASSLEQGAWYGYTF